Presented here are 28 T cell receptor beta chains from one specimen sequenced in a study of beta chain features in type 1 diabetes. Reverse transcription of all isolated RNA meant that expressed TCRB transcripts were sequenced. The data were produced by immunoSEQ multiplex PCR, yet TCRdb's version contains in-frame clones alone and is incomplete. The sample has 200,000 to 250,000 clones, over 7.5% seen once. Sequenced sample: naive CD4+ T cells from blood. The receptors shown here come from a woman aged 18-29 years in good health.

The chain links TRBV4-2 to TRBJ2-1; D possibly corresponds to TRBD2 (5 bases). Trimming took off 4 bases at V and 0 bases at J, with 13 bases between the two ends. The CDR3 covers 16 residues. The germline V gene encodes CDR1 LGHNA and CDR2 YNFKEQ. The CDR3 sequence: CASSPGPGSSYNEQFF. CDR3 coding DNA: TGTGCCAGCAGCCCCGGGCCGGGATCCTCCTACAATGAGCAGTTCTTC.

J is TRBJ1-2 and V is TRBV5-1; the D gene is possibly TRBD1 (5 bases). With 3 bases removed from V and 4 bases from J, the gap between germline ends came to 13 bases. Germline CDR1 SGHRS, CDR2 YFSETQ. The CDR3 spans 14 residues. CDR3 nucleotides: TGCGCCAGCAGCTCAGGAGCGGGGCTCTATGGCTACACCTTC. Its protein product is CASSSGAGLYGYTF.

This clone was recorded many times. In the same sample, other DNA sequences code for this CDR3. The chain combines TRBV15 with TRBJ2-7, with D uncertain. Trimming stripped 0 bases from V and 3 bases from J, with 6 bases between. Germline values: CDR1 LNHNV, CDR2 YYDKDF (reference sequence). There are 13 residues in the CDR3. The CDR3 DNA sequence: TGTGCCACCAGCAGAGATAGAGGCTACGAGCAGTACTTC. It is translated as CATSRDRGYEQYF.

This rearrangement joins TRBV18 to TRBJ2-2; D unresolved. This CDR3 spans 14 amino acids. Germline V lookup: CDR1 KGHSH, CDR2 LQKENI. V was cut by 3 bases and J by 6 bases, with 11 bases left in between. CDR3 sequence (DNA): TGTGCCAGCTCACCTAGAGACTGGGCCGGGGAGCTGTTTTTT. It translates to CASSPRDWAGELFF.

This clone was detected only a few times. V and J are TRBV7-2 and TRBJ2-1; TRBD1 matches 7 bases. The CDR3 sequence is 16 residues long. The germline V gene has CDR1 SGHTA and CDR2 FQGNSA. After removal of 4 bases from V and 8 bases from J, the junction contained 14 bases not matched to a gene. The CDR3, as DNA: TGTGCCAGCAGCTCCAGGGGGTCCGTAAGAGACGATGAGCAGTTCTTC. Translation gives CASSSRGSVRDDEQFF.

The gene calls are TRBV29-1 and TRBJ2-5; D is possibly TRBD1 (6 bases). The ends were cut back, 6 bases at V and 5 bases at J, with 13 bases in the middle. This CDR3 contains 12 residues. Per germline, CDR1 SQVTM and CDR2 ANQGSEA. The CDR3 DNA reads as TGCAGCGTCGTGGCAGGGGTGGAGACCCAGTACTTC. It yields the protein CSVVAGVETQYF. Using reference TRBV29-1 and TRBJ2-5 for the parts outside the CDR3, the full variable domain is SAVISQKPSRDICQRGTSLTIQCQVDSQVTMMFWYRQQPGQSLTLIATANQGSEATYESGFVIDKFPISRPNLTFSTLTVSNMSPEDSSIYLCSVVAGVETQYFGPGTRLLVL.

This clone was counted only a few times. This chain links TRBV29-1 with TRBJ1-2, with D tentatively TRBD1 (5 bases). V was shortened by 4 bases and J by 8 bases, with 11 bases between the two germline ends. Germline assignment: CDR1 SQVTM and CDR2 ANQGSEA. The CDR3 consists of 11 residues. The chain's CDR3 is CSVGTWGGYTF. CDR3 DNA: TGCAGCGTTGGGACATGGGGAGGCTACACCTTC.

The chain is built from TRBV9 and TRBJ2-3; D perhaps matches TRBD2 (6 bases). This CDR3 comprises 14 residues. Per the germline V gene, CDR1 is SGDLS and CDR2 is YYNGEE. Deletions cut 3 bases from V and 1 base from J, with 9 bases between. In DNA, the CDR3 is TGTGCCAGCAGCGCGGGACTTGGCACAGATACGCAGTATTTT. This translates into CASSAGLGTDTQYF. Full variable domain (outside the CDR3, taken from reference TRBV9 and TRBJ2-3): DSGVTQTPKHLITATGQRVTLRCSPRSGDLSVYWYQQSLDQGLQFLIQYYNGEERAKGNILERFSAQQFPDLHSELNLSSLELGDSALYFCASSAGLGTDTQYFGPGTRLTVL.

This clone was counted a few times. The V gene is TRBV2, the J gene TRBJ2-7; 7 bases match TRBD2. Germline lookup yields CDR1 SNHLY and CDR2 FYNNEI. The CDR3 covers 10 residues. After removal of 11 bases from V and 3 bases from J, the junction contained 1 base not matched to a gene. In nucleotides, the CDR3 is TGTGCCGGGGGGGACTACGAGCAGTACTTC. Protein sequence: CAGGDYEQYF.

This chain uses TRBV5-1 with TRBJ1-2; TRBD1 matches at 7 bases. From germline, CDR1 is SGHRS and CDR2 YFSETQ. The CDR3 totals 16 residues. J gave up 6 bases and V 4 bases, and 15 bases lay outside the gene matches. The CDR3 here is CASSAEHGTDLHGYTF. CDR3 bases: TGCGCCAGCAGCGCAGAGCATGGGACAGACCTACATGGCTACACCTTC.

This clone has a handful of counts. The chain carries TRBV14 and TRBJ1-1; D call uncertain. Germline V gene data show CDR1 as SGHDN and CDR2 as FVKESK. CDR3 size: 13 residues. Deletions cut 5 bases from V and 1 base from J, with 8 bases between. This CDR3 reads CASSFKSNTEAFF. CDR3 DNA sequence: TGTGCCAGCAGCTTTAAATCGAACACTGAAGCTTTCTTT.

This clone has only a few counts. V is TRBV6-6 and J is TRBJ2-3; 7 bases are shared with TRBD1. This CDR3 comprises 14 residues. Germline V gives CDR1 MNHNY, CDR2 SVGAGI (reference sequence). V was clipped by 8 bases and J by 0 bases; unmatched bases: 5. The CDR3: CASWGQHSTDTQYF. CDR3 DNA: TGTGCCAGCTGGGGACAGCATAGCACAGATACGCAGTATTTT.

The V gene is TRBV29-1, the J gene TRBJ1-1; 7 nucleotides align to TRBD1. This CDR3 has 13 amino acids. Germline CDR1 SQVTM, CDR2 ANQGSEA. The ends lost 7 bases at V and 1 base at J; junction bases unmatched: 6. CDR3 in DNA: TGCAGCGCAGGGACAGTAGGGAACACTGAAGCTTTCTTT. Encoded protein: CSAGTVGNTEAFF.

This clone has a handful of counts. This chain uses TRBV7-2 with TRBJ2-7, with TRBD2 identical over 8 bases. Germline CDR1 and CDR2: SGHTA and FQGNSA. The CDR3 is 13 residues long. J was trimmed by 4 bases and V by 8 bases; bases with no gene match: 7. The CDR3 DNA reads TGTGCCAGCCGAAATCGGGGGGGTTACGAGCAGTACTTC. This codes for CASRNRGGYEQYF.

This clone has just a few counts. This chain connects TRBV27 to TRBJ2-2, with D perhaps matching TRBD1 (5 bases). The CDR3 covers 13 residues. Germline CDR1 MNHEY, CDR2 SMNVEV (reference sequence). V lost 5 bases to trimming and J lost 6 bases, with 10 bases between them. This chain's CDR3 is CASSARVAGELFF. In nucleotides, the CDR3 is TGTGCCAGCAGTGCCAGGGTGGCCGGGGAGCTGTTTTTT.

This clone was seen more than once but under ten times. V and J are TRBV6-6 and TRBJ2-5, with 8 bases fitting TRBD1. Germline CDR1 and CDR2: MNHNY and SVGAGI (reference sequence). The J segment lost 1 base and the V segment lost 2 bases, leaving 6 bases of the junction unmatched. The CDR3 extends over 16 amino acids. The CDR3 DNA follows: TGTGCCAGCAGTTACCGGACAGGGTTCGTCCAAGAGACCCAGTACTTC. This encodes CASSYRTGFVQETQYF.

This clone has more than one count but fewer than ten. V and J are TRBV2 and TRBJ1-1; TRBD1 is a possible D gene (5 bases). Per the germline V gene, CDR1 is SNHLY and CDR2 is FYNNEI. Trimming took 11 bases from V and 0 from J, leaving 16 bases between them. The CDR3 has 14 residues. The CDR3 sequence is CAVRRGRMNTEAFF. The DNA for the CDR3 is TGTGCCGTCAGAAGGGGCAGAATGAACACTGAAGCTTTCTTT. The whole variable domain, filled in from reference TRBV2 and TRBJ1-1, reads EPEVTQTPSHQVTQMGQEVILRCVPISNHLYFYWYRQILGQKVEFLVSFYNNEISEKSEIFDDQFSVERPDGSNFTLKIRSTKLEDSAMYFCAVRRGRMNTEAFFGQGTRLTVV.

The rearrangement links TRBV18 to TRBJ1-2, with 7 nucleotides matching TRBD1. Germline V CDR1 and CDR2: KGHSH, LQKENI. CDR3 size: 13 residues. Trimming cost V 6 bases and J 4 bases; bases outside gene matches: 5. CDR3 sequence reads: CASSPRTGYGYTF. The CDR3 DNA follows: TGTGCCAGCTCTCCGAGGACAGGCTATGGCTACACCTTC. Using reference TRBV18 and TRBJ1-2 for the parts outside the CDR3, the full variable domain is NAGVMQNPRHLVRRRGQEARLRCSPMKGHSHVYWYRQLPEEGLKFMVYLQKENIIDESGMPKERFSAEFPKEGPSILRIQQVVRGDSAAYFCASSPRTGYGYTFGSGTRLTVV.

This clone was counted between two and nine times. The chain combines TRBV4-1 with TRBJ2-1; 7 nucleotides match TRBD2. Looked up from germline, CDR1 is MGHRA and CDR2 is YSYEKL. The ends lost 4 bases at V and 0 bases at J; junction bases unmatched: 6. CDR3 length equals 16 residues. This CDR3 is CASSRGGDTSYNEQFF. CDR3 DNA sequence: TGCGCCAGCAGCCGCGGGGGTGACACCTCCTACAATGAGCAGTTCTTC.

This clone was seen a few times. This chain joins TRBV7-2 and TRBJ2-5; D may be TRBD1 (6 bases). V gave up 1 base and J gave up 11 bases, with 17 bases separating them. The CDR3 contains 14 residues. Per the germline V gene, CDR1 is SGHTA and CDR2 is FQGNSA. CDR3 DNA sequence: TGTGCCAGCAGCTTAGGCTCAGGGGTGGGGGAGCAGTACTTC. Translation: CASSLGSGVGEQYF.

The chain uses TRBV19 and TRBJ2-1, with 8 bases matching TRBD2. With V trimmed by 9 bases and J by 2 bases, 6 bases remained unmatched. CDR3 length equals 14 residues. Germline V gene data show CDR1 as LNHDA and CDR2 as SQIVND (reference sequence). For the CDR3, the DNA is TGTGCCAGCGTAGCGGGATCGCCCTACAATGAGCAGTTCTTC. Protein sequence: CASVAGSPYNEQFF.

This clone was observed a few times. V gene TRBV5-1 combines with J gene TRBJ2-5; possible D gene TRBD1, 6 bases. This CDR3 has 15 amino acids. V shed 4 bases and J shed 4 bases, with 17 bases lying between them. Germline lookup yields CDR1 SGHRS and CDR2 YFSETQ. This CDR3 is CASSGTGHEGETQYF. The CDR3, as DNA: TGCGCCAGCAGCGGAACGGGACATGAGGGAGAGACCCAGTACTTC.

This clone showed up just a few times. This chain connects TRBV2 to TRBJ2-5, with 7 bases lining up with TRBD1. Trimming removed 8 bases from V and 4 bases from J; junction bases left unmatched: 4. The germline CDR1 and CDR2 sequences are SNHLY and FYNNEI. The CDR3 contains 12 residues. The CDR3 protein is CASVGQRETQYF. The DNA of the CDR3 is TGTGCCAGCGTGGGACAGAGAGAGACCCAGTACTTC.

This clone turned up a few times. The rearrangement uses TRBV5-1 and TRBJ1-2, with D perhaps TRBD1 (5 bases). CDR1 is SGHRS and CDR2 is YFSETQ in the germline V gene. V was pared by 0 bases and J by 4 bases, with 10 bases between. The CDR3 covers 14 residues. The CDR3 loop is CASSLGQTIYGYTF. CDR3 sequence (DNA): TGCGCCAGCAGCTTGGGACAGACCATCTATGGCTACACCTTC.

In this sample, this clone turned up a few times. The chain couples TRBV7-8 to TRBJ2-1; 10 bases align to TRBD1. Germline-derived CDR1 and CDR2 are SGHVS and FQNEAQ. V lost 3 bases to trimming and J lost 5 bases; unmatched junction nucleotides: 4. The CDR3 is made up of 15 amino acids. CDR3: CASSFDRGRNNEQFF. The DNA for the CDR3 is TGTGCCAGCAGCTTTGACAGGGGGCGAAACAATGAGCAGTTCTTC.

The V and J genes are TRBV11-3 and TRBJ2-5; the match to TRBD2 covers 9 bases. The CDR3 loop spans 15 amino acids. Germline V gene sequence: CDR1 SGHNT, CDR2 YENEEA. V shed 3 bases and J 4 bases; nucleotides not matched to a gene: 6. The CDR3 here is CASSFGLAGIETQYF. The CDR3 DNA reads TGTGCCAGCAGCTTTGGCCTAGCGGGAATAGAGACCCAGTACTTC.

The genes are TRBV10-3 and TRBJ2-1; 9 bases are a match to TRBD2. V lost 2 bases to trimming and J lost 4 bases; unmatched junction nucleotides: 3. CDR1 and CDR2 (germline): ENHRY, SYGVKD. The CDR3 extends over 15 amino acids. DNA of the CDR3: TGTGCCATCAGTGAGGTGGCGGGGGGGTACAATGAGCAGTTCTTC. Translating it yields CAISEVAGGYNEQFF.

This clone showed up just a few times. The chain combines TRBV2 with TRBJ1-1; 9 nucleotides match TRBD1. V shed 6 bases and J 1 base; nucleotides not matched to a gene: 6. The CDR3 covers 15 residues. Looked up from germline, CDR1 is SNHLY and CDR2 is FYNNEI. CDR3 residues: CASRVDRGKNTEAFF. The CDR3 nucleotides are TGTGCCAGCAGAGTCGACAGGGGGAAGAACACTGAAGCTTTCTTT.